The 16 T cell receptor beta chains below all came from one sample that was sequenced in a study of shared clonotypes between healthy human individuals. The data were produced by immunoSEQ multiplex PCR, yet TCRdb's version contains in-frame clones alone and is incomplete. The data show hundreds of thousands of clones, approximately 79% seen once. The specimen sequenced was memory CD4+ T cells sorted from blood. Noted subset: CD45RA-negative fraction. These receptors all come from a woman in her 30s in good health.

Points on this clone: The same CDR3 can be traced to other DNA sequences in this sample. V is TRBV29-1 and J is TRBJ2-5, with 9 bases matching TRBD1. CDR1 SQVTM and CDR2 ANQGSEA come from the germline V gene. V was pared by 6 bases and J by 2 bases, with 1 base of the junction left unmatched. This CDR3 spans 12 amino acids. The CDR3 region has the DNA TGCAGCGTGGGACAGGGTCAAGAGACCCAGTACTTC. Translating gives CSVGQGQETQYF. The full variable domain, rest sourced from reference TRBV29-1 and TRBJ2-5, is SAVISQKPSRDICQRGTSLTIQCQVDSQVTMMFWYRQQPGQSLTLIATANQGSEATYESGFVIDKFPISRPNLTFSTLTVSNMSPEDSSIYLCSVGQGQETQYFGPGTRLLVL.

This clone was detected only a few times. Other DNA sequences from this sample encode an identical CDR3 as well. The chain is built from TRBV2 and TRBJ2-1, with D possibly being TRBD2 (5 bases). The CDR3 spans 15 residues. Germline CDR1 is SNHLY and CDR2 is FYNNEI. The ends were cut back, 7 bases at V and 0 bases at J, with 13 bases in the middle. Here the CDR3 DNA reads TGTGCCAGCACTTTGTCGGGGAGCTCCTACAATGAGCAGTTCTTC. Amino acids: CASTLSGSSYNEQFF.

This clone was recorded at least ten times. Other DNA sequences in the sample encode the same CDR3. CDR3 DNA sequence: TGCAGCGTCGGACAGGGAGAGGGTCAGCCCCAGCATTTT. Translation gives CSVGQGEGQPQHF. The chain joins TRBV29-1 to TRBJ1-5; 8 bases map to TRBD1. V gave up 6 bases and J gave up 6 bases; unmatched junction bases: 7. The germline CDR1 and CDR2 sequences are SQVTM and ANQGSEA. This CDR3 is built from 13 residues.

The rearrangement links TRBV30 to TRBJ1-2; no definite D call. V was shortened by 5 bases and J by 8 bases, with 12 bases between the two germline ends. This CDR3 is built from 11 residues. CDR1 is GTSNPN, CDR2 SVGIG, per germline (reference sequence). The CDR3 spells CAWAGFRGYTF. The CDR3 nucleotides read TGTGCCTGGGCGGGATTTCGGGGCTACACCTTC.

This rearrangement joins TRBV5-8 to TRBJ2-5; D might be TRBD1 (6 bases). Germline V gene lookup returns CDR1 SGHTS and CDR2 YDEGEE. The CDR3 sequence is 15 residues long. Trimming removed 4 bases at V and 3 bases at J, with 16 bases between. The CDR3 coding sequence is TGTGCCAGCAGCCCGGGACAAACTCAAAAAGAGACCCAGTACTTC. Encoded protein: CASSPGQTQKETQYF.

This sequence joins TRBV30 and TRBJ2-1; 8 positions match TRBD2. V shed 5 bases, J shed 3 bases, and the junction held 6 bases outside the gene matches. Germline CDR1 GTSNPN, CDR2 SVGIG (reference sequence). CDR3 length: 14 amino acids. CDR3 region: CAWDRTSSYNEQFF. CDR3 bases: TGTGCCTGGGACCGGACTAGCAGCTACAATGAGCAGTTCTTC. Together with reference TRBV30 and TRBJ2-1, the CDR3 gives the full variable domain: SQTIHQWPATLVQPVGSPLSLECTVEGTSNPNLYWYRQAAGRGLQLLFYSVGIGQISSEVPQNLSASRPQDRQFILSSKKLLLSDSGFYLCAWDRTSSYNEQFFGPGTRLTVL.

This chain uses TRBV5-5 with TRBJ2-7, with 8 nucleotides matching TRBD2. V gave up 4 bases and J gave up 2 bases; unmatched junction bases: 5. CDR1 and CDR2 (germline): SGHKS, YYEKEE (reference sequence). The CDR3 spans 14 residues. The CDR3 loop reads CASSMTSAAYEQYF. The DNA of the CDR3 is TGTGCCAGCAGCATGACTAGCGCGGCCTACGAGCAGTACTTC.

CDR3: CASSPQSGQADGYTF. CDR3 coding DNA: TGTGCCAGCTCACCACAGTCTGGACAGGCGGATGGCTACACCTTC. The V and J genes are TRBV18 and TRBJ1-2; 7 bases agree with TRBD1. V gave up 1 base and J gave up 6 bases; unmatched junction bases: 8. This CDR3 spans 15 amino acids. CDR1 is KGHSH, CDR2 LQKENI, per germline.

This clone was detected ten times or more. Other DNA sequences in this specimen translate into the identical CDR3. The rearrangement links TRBV5-4 to TRBJ1-1; no clear D. The CDR3 extends over 15 amino acids. Germline lookup yields CDR1 SGHNT and CDR2 YYREEE (reference sequence). Deletions cut 0 bases from V and 0 bases from J, with 9 bases between. In DNA form, the CDR3 reads TGTGCCAGCAGCTTGGAGGTGGGTCTGAACACTGAAGCTTTCTTT. Translation: CASSLEVGLNTEAFF.

V gene TRBV5-6 combines with J gene TRBJ1-2, with 7 bases identical to TRBD1. V lost 1 base, J lost 10 bases, and 4 bases stayed unmatched. Per the germline V gene, CDR1 is SGHDT and CDR2 is YYEEEE. The CDR3 runs 12 residues. The CDR3 DNA is TGTGCCAGCAGCTTGCAGGGGGTGACCTACACCTTC. Translation gives CASSLQGVTYTF.

The chain joins TRBV6-1 to TRBJ2-7; no reliable D call. The germline V gene has CDR1 MNHNS and CDR2 SASEGT. Trimming removed 7 bases from V and 3 bases from J, with 19 bases in between. The CDR3 is 15 amino acids. CDR3 loop: CASTGSLTGNYEQYF. The CDR3 DNA follows: TGTGCCAGCACCGGCAGTCTTACCGGTAACTACGAGCAGTACTTC.

The chain is built from TRBV30 and TRBJ2-6; D remains unclear. V lost 1 base to trimming and J lost 1 base, with 5 bases between them. The CDR3 has 14 amino acids. Germline V gene sequence: CDR1 GTSNPN, CDR2 SVGIG (reference sequence). This CDR3 is CAWSGRSGANVLTF. CDR3 coding DNA: TGTGCCTGGAGTGGACGGTCTGGGGCCAACGTCCTGACTTTC. The full variable domain, rest sourced from reference TRBV30 and TRBJ2-6, is SQTIHQWPATLVQPVGSPLSLECTVEGTSNPNLYWYRQAAGRGLQLLFYSVGIGQISSEVPQNLSASRPQDRQFILSSKKLLLSDSGFYLCAWSGRSGANVLTFGAGSRLTVL.

The V call is TRBV2, the J call TRBJ2-6; TRBD2 agrees at 12 bases. Losses at the gene ends were 5 bases for V and 0 bases for J; bases not matched to a gene: 5. There are 18 residues in the CDR3. In germline, CDR1 is SNHLY, CDR2 FYNNEI. The DNA of the CDR3 is TGTGCCAGCAGTCTTACTAGCGGGGGGAGCTCTGGGGCCAACGTCCTGACTTTC. It encodes CASSLTSGGSSGANVLTF.

This clone occurred a few times. CDR3 amino acids: CASSSGTGGPVQYF. As DNA, the CDR3 is TGTGCCAGCAGTTCCGGGACAGGGGGTCCTGTGCAGTACTTC. The rearrangement links TRBV6-5 to TRBJ2-7, with 11 bases lining up with TRBD1. The CDR3 is made up of 14 amino acids. The junction had 8 bases not matched to a gene; V was cut back by 4 bases and J by 9 bases. Germline V CDR1 and CDR2: MNHEY, SVGAGI.

V and J are TRBV5-4 and TRBJ1-1, with 8 bases aligning to TRBD1. The CDR3 is 14 residues long. J lost 3 bases, V lost 4 bases, and 5 bases had no gene match. CDR1 and CDR2 from the germline V gene are SGHNT and YYREEE (reference sequence). The CDR3 nucleotides are TGTGCCAGCAGCAGTAAACAGGGGGACACTGAAGCTTTCTTT. This gives the protein CASSSKQGDTEAFF.

In this sample, this clone turned up many times. The CDR3 DNA sequence: TGTGCCAGCAGCTTAGACCGGGACACATGTAACACTGAAGCTTTCTTT. It encodes CASSLDRDTCNTEAFF. The chain has TRBV7-6 and TRBJ1-1; D is possibly TRBD1 (6 bases). Germline V gene lookup returns CDR1 SGHVS and CDR2 FNYEAQ. The CDR3 covers 16 residues. V gave up 1 base and J gave up 2 bases, with 14 bases separating them.